This T cell receptor (beta chain) is from a study of OX40 agonist ivuxolimab in advanced cancers. Study information: Every patient in dose escalation had hepatocellular carcinoma, melanoma, renal cell or head and neck cancer.

Study outcomes and limitations: There were also nonresponders showing low normalized T-cell clonal expansion.

The sampling schedule covered blood at baseline, cycle 4 day 1, and cycle 7 day 1. Profiled with immunoSEQ multiplex PCR; TCRdb holds only in-frame clones, not every one. The sample carries around 75,000 clones, 80% to 90% recorded once. V lost 8 bases to trimming and J lost 4 bases, with 15 bases between them. The germline CDR1 and CDR2 sequences are MDHEN and SYDVKM. The CDR3 totals 14 residues. A single count supports this clone. Its specificity is not known. The sequences come from CD4+ or CD8+ T cells sorted from blood, collected in a trial of the OX40 agonist ivuxolimab. This clonotype originated in an adult with an advanced solid tumor such as melanoma, head and neck, liver or kidney cancer. The chain recombines TRBV28 with TRBJ1-5; tentative D call: TRBD1 (5 bases). The CDR3 DNA follows: TGTGCCAGCGGCCTGGGGGGGAATAATCAGCCCCAGCATTTT. Residues: CASGLGGNNQPQHF.